Listed below are T cell receptor beta chains from one sample, sequenced in a study of long-term antiretroviral therapy in people with HIV. The protocol was immunoSEQ multiplex PCR, while the TCRdb copy is restricted to in-frame clones and leaves out a portion. This table holds approximately 24,000 clones, 65% to 85% found once. Source: unsorted PBMCs, taken 2.1 years after starting antiretroviral therapy. The receptors come from a man younger than 45 with HIV. The CDR3 runs from the conserved cysteine through the conserved F or W. The D gene is left open where the match is weak. A row's size may be missing; if present it is once, few, many or a size class.

j_gene | v_gene | d_gene | abundance | CDR3nt | CDR3aa
TRBJ2-3 | TRBV7-2 | NA | once | TGTGCCTCTAAAGTTGGTGGGGGCCAGAGCACAGATACGCAGTATTTT | CASKVGGGQSTDTQYF
TRBJ1-4 | TRBV6-6 | NA | NA | TGTGCCAGCAGTAACCTACAGGGACAAAAACTGTTTTTT | CASSNLQGQKLFF
TRBJ2-1 | TRBV7-6 | NA | few | TGTGCCAGCAGCTTAGGAAACAATGAGCAGTTCTTC | CASSLGNNEQFF
TRBJ2-7 | TRBV11-2 | NA | NA | TGTGCCAGCAGCTGGGGCGAGCAGTACTTC | CASSWGEQYF
TRBJ1-1 | TRBV7-7 | TRBD1 | NA | TGTGCCAGCAGCCCCATTAACCGAGGGGGCGGGAACACTGAAGCTTTCTTT | CASSPINRGGGNTEAFF
TRBJ1-2 | TRBV11-2 | TRBD1 | NA | TGTGCCAGCGGTCAGGACAGGTTGGGCGGCTACACCTTC | CASGQDRLGGYTF
TRBJ1-1 | TRBV7-8 | NA | NA | TGTGCCAGCAGCTTCCCGGCCGGTGCTCAAGCTTTCTTT | CASSFPAGAQAFF
TRBJ2-1 | TRBV5-1 | TRBD1 | NA | TGCGCCAGCAGCTTCTCACCGGGACAGGGACGCAATGAGCAGTTCTTC | CASSFSPGQGRNEQFF
TRBJ2-3 | TRBV20-1 | NA | NA | TGCAGTGCTGACACAGATACGCAGTATTTT | CSADTDTQYF
TRBJ1-1 | TRBV11-2 | TRBD1 | NA | TGTGCCAGCAGCTTAGTACAGGGGATAGGCACTGAAGCTTTCTTT | CASSLVQGIGTEAFF
TRBJ1-6 | TRBV20-1 | TRBD1 | once | TGCAGTGCAAAAACAGCCGAGGGGGCCCACTTT | CSAKTAEGAHF
TRBJ2-3 | TRBV28 | NA | NA | TGTGCCAGCAGCCCGGGGGCCGCGACAGATACGCAGTATTTT | CASSPGAATDTQYF
TRBJ2-7 | TRBV27 | TRBD1 | NA | TGTGCCAGCAGTCCAACCGGATTGAGACAGGGGGCGGCCGAGCAGTACTTC | CASSPTGLRQGAAEQYF
TRBJ2-2 | TRBV27 | NA | NA | TGTGCCAGCAGCCCCATGTATGGCGGGGAGCTGTTTTTT | CASSPMYGGELFF
TRBJ1-3 | TRBV6-1 | NA | NA | TGTGCCAGCAGTGGACACGTAAACTCTGGAAACACCATATATTTT | CASSGHVNSGNTIYF
TRBJ2-1 | TRBV5-1 | NA | NA | TGCGCCAGCAGCTTGGGGGGGGCGAGCTCCTACAATGAGCAGTTCTTC | CASSLGGASSYNEQFF
TRBJ2-7 | TRBV14 | TRBD2 | NA | TGTGCCAGCAGCCTTGGAGCGGGAGGGGGCGAGCAGTACTTC | CASSLGAGGGEQYF
TRBJ2-7 | TRBV29-1 | NA | NA | TGCAGCGTTGCCCTTGCCGACAGCTACGAGCAGTACTTC | CSVALADSYEQYF
TRBJ2-5 | TRBV7-9 | TRBD1 | NA | TGTGCCAGCAGCCCAGGGACAGGGGGCCTAGAGACCCAGTACTTC | CASSPGTGGLETQYF
TRBJ2-7 | TRBV25-1 | TRBD1 | NA | TGTGCCGGCAGTGACGACGCAGGGGGCCTCGACGAGCAGTACTTC | CAGSDDAGGLDEQYF
TRBJ2-2 | TRBV6-4 | NA | NA | TGTGCCAGCAGTGAGACAGTGACGAACACCGGGGAGCTGTTTTTT | CASSETVTNTGELFF
TRBJ1-3 | TRBV7-9 | NA | NA | TGTGCCAGCAGCTTATTCGGAAACACCATATATTTT | CASSLFGNTIYF
TRBJ2-1 | TRBV25-1 | TRBD1 | NA | TGTGCCAGCAGGGGACAGAATGAGCAGTTCTTC | CASRGQNEQFF
TRBJ2-5 | TRBV19 | NA | NA | TGTGCCAGTAGTATAGATGGAGCGGTACAAGAGACCCAGTACTTC | CASSIDGAVQETQYF
TRBJ1-2 | TRBV19 | NA | few | TGTGCCAGTAGTACTTCGACATCCTGGCGCGGCTACACCTTC | CASSTSTSWRGYTF
TRBJ2-2 | TRBV2 | NA | few | TGTGCCAGCAGTGAAGCGGGAGGCCATACCGGGGAGCTGTTTTTT | CASSEAGGHTGELFF
TRBJ1-2 | TRBV7-2 | NA | NA | TGTGCCAGCAGCCAGACCAGGGCCCAGGGCGACGGCTACACCTTC | CASSQTRAQGDGYTF